This entry features one T cell receptor (beta chain) sequence. The antigen this receptor binds is unknown. One base away there is no much larger clone; base qualities are not given. The data stem from a study of blood T cell repertoires in COVID-19 (dated by TCRdb to 2018 to 2021). Looking at the study overall: Collaborator samples came from the United States, Italy and Spain and covered acute and convalescent phases of COVID-19. Deeply sampled blood TCRbeta repertoires from subjects exposed to, actively infected with, or recovered from COVID-19 were included in the dataset. The repertoires were released in a freely available public database meant as a resource for research on the immune response to SARS-CoV-2. The material from the prospective study consisted of cDNA or gDNA derived from T cells, B-cell-depleted T cells, or PBMCs. The samples were drawn from two sources: the first 160 participants of the ongoing ImmuneRACE study, and fewer than 1,500 subjects contributed by 6 global collaborators. HLA class I and class II types, where available, came from metadata supplied by the sample provider rather than from assay-based typing. A de-identified subject ID, COVID-19 status, age in years and sex were almost always included in the sample metadata.

Each collaborating institution followed its own protocols to collect whole blood in K2EDTA tubes. For TCRbeta analysis, collaborators shipped samples in one of three forms: frozen whole blood, isolated PBMCs, or DNA extracted from either of those sample types. V is pruned by 4 bases and J by 14 bases, leaving 6 bases of the junction without a gene match. The CDR3 spans 11 residues, from the cysteine through the phenylalanine. CDR3 DNA only is kept here, 33 bases in frame from base 1. CDR1 and CDR2 are drawn from the germline V gene: SNHLY, FYNNEI. TCRbeta CDR3 regions were amplified from genomic DNA by means of the immunoSEQ Assay, a bias-controlled multiplex PCR. In the paper's pipeline: The number of nucleated cells in each sample was estimated from the amplification of reference gene primers within the assay. To quantify the absolute abundance of each unique TCRbeta CDR3 rearrangement, sequence reads were collapsed and filtered. For each sample, productive Simpson clonality was calculated as the square root of Simpson's diversity index over productive rearrangements. This immuneACCESS table, as held by TCRdb, lists in-frame sequences with V and J called but not all clones. Of the missing ones, under half trace to an unresolved V gene in checked studies; the others have no known cause. The DNA gave D and trimming, while V, J and clone size come from that table. The sample table lists about 88,000 clones, around nine tenths of them with a count of one. Of the sample, approximately 12% falls within the top ten clones.

The paper as a whole reports these results and caveats: The quantity of clinical and demographic metadata differed by source and by participant and was supplied without curation.

Sequencing used peripheral blood. The TCR comes from a man older than 75 with acute or convalescent COVID-19. The chain joins TRBV2 to TRBJ2-3; 7 of the junction bases match TRBD1. The CDR3 protein is CASSVDRKGYF. The nucleotide sequence reads TGTGCCAGCAGTGTGGACAGGAAGGGGTATTTT.